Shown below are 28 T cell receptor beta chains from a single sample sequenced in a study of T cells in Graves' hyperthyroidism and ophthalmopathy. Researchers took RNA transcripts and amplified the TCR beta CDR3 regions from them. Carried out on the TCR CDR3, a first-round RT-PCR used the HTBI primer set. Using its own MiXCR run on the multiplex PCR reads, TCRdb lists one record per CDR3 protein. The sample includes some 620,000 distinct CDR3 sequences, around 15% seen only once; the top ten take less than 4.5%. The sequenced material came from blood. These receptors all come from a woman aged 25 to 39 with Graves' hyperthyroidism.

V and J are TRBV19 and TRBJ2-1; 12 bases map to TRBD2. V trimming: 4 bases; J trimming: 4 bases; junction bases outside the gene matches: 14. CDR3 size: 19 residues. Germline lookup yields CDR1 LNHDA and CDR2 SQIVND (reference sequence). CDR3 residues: CASSTHSPSGRAGYNEQFF. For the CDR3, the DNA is TGTGCCAGTAGTACCCACAGTCCTAGCGGGAGGGCCGGGTACAATGAGCAGTTCTTC.

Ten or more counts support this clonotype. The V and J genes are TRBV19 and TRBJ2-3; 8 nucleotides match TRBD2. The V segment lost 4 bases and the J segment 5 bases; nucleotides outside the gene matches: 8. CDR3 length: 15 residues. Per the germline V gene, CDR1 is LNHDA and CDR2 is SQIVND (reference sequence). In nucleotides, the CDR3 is TGTGCCAGTAGTAGGTACAGCGGGAGAGGAGATACGCAGTATTTT. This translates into CASSRYSGRGDTQYF.

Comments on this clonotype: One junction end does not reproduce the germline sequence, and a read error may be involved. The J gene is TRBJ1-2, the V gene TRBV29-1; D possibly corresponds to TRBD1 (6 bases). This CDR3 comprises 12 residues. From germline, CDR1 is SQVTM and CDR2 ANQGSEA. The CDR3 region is CSDNRVINGCTF. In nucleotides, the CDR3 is TGCAGCGACAACAGGGTTATCAATGGCTGCACCTTC.

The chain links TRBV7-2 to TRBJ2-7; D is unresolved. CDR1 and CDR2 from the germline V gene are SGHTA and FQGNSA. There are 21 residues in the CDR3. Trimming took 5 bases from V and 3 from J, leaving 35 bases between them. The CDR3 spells CASSDETFLGQNYGENYEQYF. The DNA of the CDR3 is TGTGCCAGCAGCGACGAGACGTTCCTTGGGCAGAACTATGGGGAAAACTACGAGCAGTACTTC.

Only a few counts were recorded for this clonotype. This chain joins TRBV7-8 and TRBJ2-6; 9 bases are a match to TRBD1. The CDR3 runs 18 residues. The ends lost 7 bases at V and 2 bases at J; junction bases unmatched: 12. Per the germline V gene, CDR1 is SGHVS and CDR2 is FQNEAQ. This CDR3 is CASTISRGQGTGANVLTF. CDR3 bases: TGTGCCAGCACCATTTCTCGTGGACAGGGGACTGGGGCCAACGTCCTGACTTTC.

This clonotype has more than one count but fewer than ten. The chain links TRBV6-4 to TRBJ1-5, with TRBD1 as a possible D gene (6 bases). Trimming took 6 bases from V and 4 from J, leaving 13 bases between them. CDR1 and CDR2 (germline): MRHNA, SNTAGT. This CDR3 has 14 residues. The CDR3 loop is CASSRQEGNQPQHF. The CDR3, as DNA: TGTGCCAGCAGCAGACAGGAAGGGAATCAGCCCCAGCATTTT.

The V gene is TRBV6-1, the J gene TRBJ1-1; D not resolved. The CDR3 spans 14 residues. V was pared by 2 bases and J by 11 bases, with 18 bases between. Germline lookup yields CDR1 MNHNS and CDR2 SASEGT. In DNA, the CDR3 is TGTGCCAGCAGTGAAAGGATATCGAGGGTGAAGGCTTTCTTT. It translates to CASSERISRVKAFF.

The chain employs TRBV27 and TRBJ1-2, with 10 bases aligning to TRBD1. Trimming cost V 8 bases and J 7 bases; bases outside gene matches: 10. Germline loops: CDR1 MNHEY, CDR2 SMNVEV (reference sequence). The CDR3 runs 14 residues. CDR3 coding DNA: TGTGCCAGCCACCTGGACAGGGGGTCGGGTGGCTACACCTTC. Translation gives CASHLDRGSGGYTF.

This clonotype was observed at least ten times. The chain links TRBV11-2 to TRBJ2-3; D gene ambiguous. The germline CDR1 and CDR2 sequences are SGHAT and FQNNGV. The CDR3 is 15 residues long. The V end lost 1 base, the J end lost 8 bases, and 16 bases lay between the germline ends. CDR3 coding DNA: TGTGCCAGCAGCTTAGCGGGCCAGCTGTCAGGTACGCAGTATTTT. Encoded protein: CASSLAGQLSGTQYF.

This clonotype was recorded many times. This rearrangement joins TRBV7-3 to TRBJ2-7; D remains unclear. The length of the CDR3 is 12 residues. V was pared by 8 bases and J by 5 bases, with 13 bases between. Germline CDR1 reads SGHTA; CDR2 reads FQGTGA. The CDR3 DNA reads TGTGCCAGCCCCAGAAGCTTCAACGAGCAGTACTTC. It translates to CASPRSFNEQYF.

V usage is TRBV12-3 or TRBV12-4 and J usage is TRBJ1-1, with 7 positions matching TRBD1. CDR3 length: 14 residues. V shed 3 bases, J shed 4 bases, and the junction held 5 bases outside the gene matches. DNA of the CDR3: TGTGCCAGCAGTTTTGCAGGGGGTGTCACTGAAGCTTTCTTT. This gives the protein CASSFAGGVTEAFF.

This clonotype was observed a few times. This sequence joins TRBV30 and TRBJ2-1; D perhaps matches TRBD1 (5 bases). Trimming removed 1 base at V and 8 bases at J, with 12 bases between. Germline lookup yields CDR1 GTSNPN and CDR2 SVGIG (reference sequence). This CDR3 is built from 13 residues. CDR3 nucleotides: TGTGCCTGGAGTGAGTCAGGGTCTCATGAGCAGTTCTTC. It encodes CAWSESGSHEQFF.

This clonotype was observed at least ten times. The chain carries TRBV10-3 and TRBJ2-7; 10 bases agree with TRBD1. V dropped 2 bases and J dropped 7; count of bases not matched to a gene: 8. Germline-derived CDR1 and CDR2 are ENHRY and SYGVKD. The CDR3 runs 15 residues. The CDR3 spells CAISEVRTGGREQYF. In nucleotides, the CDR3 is TGTGCCATCAGTGAGGTTAGGACAGGGGGTCGGGAGCAGTACTTC.

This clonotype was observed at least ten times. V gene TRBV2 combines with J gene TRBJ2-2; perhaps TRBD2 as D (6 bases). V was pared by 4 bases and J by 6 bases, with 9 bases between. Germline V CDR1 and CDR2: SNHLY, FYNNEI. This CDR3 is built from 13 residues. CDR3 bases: TGTGCCAGCAGTGCGGGAGACTCCGGGGAGCTGTTTTTT. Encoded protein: CASSAGDSGELFF.

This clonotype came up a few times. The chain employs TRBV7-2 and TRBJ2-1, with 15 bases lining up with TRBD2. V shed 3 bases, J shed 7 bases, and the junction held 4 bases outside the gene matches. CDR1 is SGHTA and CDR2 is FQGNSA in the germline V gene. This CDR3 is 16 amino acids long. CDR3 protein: CASSFGLAGGENEQFF. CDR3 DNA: TGTGCCAGCAGCTTTGGACTAGCGGGAGGGGAAAATGAGCAGTTCTTC.

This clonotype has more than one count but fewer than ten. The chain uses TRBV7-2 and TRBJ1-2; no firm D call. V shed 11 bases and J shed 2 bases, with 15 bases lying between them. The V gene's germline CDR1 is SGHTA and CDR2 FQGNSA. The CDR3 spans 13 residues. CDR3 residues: CAARGPGNYGYTF. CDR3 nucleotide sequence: TGTGCCGCACGGGGTCCGGGGAACTATGGCTACACCTTC.

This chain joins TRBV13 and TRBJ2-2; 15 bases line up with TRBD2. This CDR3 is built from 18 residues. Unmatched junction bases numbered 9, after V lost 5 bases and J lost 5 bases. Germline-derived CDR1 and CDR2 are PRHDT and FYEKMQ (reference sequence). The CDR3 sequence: CASSPGLAGGPGTGELFF. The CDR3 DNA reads TGTGCCAGCAGCCCCGGACTAGCGGGAGGGCCCGGGACCGGGGAGCTGTTTTTT.

The CDR3 nucleotides are TGCAGTGCTAGGCCACACAGGGGGGATAATTCACCCCTCCACTTT. Translated, it gives CSARPHRGDNSPLHF. The V and J genes are TRBV20-1 and TRBJ1-6; 8 nucleotides align to TRBD1. V gave up 3 bases and J gave up 5 bases; unmatched junction bases: 6. The CDR3 is made up of 15 amino acids. Germline V lookup: CDR1 DFQATT, CDR2 SNEGSKA (reference sequence).

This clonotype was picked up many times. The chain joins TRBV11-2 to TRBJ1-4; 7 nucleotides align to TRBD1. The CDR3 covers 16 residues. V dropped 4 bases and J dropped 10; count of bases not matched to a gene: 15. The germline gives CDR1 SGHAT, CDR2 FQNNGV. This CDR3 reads CASSSLAGQFRGKLFF. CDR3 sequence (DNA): TGTGCCAGCAGCTCTTTAGCGGGACAGTTCCGTGGAAAACTGTTTTTT.

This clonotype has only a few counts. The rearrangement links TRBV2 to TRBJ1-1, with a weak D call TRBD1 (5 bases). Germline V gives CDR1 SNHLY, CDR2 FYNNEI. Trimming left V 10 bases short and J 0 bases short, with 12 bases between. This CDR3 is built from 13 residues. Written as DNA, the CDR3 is TGTGCCACCAAGGGGCCCGTGAACACTGAAGCTTTCTTT. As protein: CATKGPVNTEAFF.

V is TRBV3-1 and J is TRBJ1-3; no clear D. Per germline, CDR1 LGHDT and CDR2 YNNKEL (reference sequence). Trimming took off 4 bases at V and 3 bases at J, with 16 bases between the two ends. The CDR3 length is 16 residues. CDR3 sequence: CASSPRRRNIGNTIYF. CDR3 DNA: TGTGCCAGCAGCCCACGACGGCGCAATATTGGAAACACCATATATTTT.

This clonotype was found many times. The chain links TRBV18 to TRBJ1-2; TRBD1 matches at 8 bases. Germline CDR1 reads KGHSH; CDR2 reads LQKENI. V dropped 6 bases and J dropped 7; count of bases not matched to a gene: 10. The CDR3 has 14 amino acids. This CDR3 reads CASSPSTGVSGYTF. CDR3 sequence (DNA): TGTGCCAGCTCTCCATCGACAGGGGTTAGTGGCTACACCTTC.

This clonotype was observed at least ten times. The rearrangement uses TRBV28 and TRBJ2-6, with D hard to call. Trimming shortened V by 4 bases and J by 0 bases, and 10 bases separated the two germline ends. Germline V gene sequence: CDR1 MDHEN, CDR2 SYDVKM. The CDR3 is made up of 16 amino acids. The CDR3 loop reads CASSSTLISGANVLTF. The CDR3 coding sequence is TGTGCCAGCAGTTCGACTCTTATCTCTGGGGCCAACGTCCTGACTTTC.

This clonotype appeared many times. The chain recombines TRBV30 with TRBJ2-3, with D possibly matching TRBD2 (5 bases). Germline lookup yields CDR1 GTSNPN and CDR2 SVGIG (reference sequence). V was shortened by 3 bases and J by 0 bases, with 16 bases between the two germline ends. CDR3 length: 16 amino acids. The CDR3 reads CAWSGVSRMSTDTQYF. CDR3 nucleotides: TGTGCCTGGAGCGGGGTATCCCGGATGAGCACAGATACGCAGTATTTT.

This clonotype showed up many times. The CDR3 sequence is CASSLAAGKSYEQYF. Written as DNA, the CDR3 is TGCGCCAGCAGCTTGGCCGCAGGGAAGTCCTACGAGCAGTACTTC. The rearrangement links TRBV5-1 to TRBJ2-7; D is perhaps TRBD1 (5 bases). The ends were cut back, 0 bases at V and 1 base at J, with 11 bases in the middle. The germline CDR1 and CDR2 sequences are SGHRS and YFSETQ. The CDR3 length is 15 residues. The entire variable domain, with the rest obtained from reference TRBV5-1 and TRBJ2-7, is as follows: KAGVTQTPRYLIKTRGQQVTLSCSPISGHRSVSWYQQTPGQGLQFLFEYFSETQRNKGNFPGRFSGRQFSNSRSEMNVSTLELGDSALYLCASSLAAGKSYEQYFGPGTRLTVT.

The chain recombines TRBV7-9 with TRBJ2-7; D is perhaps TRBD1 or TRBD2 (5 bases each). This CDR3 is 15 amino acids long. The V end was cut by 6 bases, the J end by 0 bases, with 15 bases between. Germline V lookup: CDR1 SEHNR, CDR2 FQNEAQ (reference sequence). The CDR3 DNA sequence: TGTGCCAGCAGAGAGATCGGGACGAGCTCCTACGAGCAGTACTTC. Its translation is CASREIGTSSYEQYF.

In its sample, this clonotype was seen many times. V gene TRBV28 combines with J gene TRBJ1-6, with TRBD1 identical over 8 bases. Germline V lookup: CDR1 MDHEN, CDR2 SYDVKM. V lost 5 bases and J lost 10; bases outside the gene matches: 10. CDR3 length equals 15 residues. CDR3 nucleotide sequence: TGTGCCAGCAGTCGTCCCACAGGGGGGGGATCACCCCTCCACTTT. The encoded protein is CASSRPTGGGSPLHF.

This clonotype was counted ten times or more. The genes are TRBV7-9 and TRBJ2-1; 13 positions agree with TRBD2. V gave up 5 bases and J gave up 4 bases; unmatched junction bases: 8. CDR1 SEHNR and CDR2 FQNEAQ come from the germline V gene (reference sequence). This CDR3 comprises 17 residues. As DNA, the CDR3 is TGTGCCAGCAGCAACGGACTAGCGGGAGTGCTTTACAATGAGCAGTTCTTC. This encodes CASSNGLAGVLYNEQFF.